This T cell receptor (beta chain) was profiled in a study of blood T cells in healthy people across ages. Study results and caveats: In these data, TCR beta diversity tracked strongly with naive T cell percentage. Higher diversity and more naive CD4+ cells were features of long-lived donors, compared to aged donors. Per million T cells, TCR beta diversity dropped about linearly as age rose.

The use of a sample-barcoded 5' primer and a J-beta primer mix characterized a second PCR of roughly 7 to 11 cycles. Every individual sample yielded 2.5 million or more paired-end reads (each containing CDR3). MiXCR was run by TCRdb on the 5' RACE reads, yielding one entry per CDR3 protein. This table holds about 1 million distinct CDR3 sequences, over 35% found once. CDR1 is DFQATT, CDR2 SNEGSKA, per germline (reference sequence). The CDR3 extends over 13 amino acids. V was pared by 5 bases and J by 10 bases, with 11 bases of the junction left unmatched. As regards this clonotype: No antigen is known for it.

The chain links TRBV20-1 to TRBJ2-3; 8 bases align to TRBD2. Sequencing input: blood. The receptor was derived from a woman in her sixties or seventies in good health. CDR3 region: CSAPGTSRVAQYF. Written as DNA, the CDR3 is TGCAGTGCTCCCGGGACTAGTCGGGTGGCGCAGTATTTT.